Presented here are 20 T cell receptor beta chains from one specimen sequenced in a study of cytomegalovirus exposure and HLA in healthy donors. The study ran its PCR with 60 Vbeta and 13 Jbeta primers. Generated by immunoSEQ multiplex PCR, the TCRdb table keeps only in-frame clones and is missing some. The sample holds roughly 110,000 clones, 60% to 85% seen once. The specimen sequenced was PBMCs. Source of these receptors: a male donor in good health and CMV-seropositive.

The chain joins TRBV5-4 to TRBJ2-7, with a possible D match to TRBD1 (6 bases). The germline V gene encodes CDR1 SGHNT and CDR2 YYREEE (reference sequence). Trimming removed 1 base from V and 0 bases from J, with 8 bases in between. This CDR3 has 14 amino acids. This CDR3 reads CASSLQTGSYEQYF. The CDR3 DNA sequence: TGTGCCAGCAGCTTGCAGACAGGCTCCTACGAGCAGTACTTC.

V is TRBV28 and J is TRBJ2-1; tentative D call: TRBD1 (6 bases). V shed 6 bases and J shed 12 bases, with 12 bases lying between them. This CDR3 has 11 amino acids. From germline, CDR1 is MDHEN and CDR2 SYDVKM. The CDR3 loop reads CASSGDKGQFF. CDR3 nucleotide sequence: TGTGCCAGCAGCGGGGACAAGGGGCAGTTCTTC. Full variable domain (outside the CDR3, taken from reference TRBV28 and TRBJ2-1): DVKVTQSSRYLVKRTGEKVFLECVQDMDHENMFWYRQDPGLGLRLIYFSYDVKMKEKGDIPEGYSVSREKKERFSLILESASTNQTSMYLCASSGDKGQFFGPGTRLTVL.

In its sample, this clone was seen once. The chain couples TRBV6-5 to TRBJ2-7; 9 bases are a match to TRBD1. J was trimmed by 2 bases and V by 6 bases; bases with no gene match: 5. The CDR3 runs 14 residues. Germline CDR1 is MNHEY and CDR2 is SVGAGI. CDR3 coding DNA: TGTGCCAGCAGGGCTGGACAGGGGCCCTACGAGCAGTACTTC. Protein product: CASRAGQGPYEQYF.

The chain combines TRBV7-9 with TRBJ1-5, with TRBD1 matching 7 bases. CDR3 length: 14 residues. Germline lookup yields CDR1 SEHNR and CDR2 FQNEAQ (reference sequence). V shed 5 bases and J 3 bases; nucleotides not matched to a gene: 4. Here the CDR3 DNA reads TGTGCCAGCAGCCAAACAGGGGTCAATCAGCCCCAGCATTTT. This translates into CASSQTGVNQPQHF.

This chain connects TRBV6-1 to TRBJ1-5; D is possibly TRBD1 (5 bases). The V gene's germline CDR1 is MNHNS and CDR2 SASEGT. The CDR3 runs 17 residues. Trimming shortened V by 2 bases and J by 0 bases, and 14 bases separated the two germline ends. The CDR3 protein is CASSEIYRKYSNQPQHF. CDR3 DNA sequence: TGTGCCAGCAGTGAAATTTACAGGAAATATAGCAATCAGCCCCAGCATTTT.

This clone was seen more than once but under ten times. This sample includes further DNA sequences coding for the same CDR3. V gene TRBV6-5 combines with J gene TRBJ1-5, with unresolved D. The length of the CDR3 is 13 residues. The V gene lost 3 bases and the J gene lost 6 bases, with 9 bases spanning the gap. Germline V lookup: CDR1 MNHEY, CDR2 SVGAGI. CDR3 amino acids: CASSYLPGQPQHF. DNA of the CDR3: TGTGCCAGCAGTTATCTTCCCGGTCAGCCCCAGCATTTT.

About this clone: This specimen includes other DNA sequences encoding the same CDR3. The chain uses TRBV2 and TRBJ2-1; tentatively, D is TRBD2 (6 bases). This CDR3 has 12 residues. V shed 5 bases and J shed 12 bases, with 14 bases lying between them. CDR1 SNHLY and CDR2 FYNNEI come from the germline V gene. DNA for the CDR3: TGTGCCAGCAGTCGGGACTCTCCGGGGCAGTTCTTC. Amino acids: CASSRDSPGQFF.

This chain links TRBV5-6 with TRBJ2-5; perhaps TRBD2 as D (5 bases). CDR1 is SGHDT and CDR2 is YYEEEE in the germline V gene. The CDR3 length is 15 residues. Trimming pared 2 bases from V and 4 bases from J, leaving 15 bases between. The CDR3 spells CASSFGEPLGETQYF. DNA of the CDR3: TGTGCCAGCAGCTTCGGGGAACCCCTTGGAGAGACCCAGTACTTC.

The chain joins TRBV29-1 to TRBJ2-3, with TRBD2 as a possible D gene (5 bases). CDR1 is SQVTM and CDR2 is ANQGSEA in the germline V gene. There are 14 residues in the CDR3. The germline V and J ends were trimmed by 6 bases and 6 bases, with 19 bases remaining between them. This CDR3 reads CSVVTRALLDTQYF. The CDR3 coding sequence is TGCAGCGTGGTAACTAGGGCCCTCCTGGATACGCAGTATTTT.

The chain uses TRBV5-1 and TRBJ1-2; D uncertain. The germline CDR1 and CDR2 sequences are SGHRS and YFSETQ. The CDR3 sequence is 16 residues long. V lost 0 bases and J lost 6, with 18 bases in between. Written as DNA, the CDR3 is TGCGCCAGCAGCTTGGCCGACACCTTGCTTAAGAATGGCTACACCTTC. This translates into CASSLADTLLKNGYTF.

This clone was seen a few times. In nucleotides, the CDR3 is TGTGCCAGCAGCCCTCCCCAGCGCGACGAGCAGTACTTC. Its protein product is CASSPPQRDEQYF. The V and J genes are TRBV11-3 and TRBJ2-7; no reliable D call. V was trimmed by 5 bases and J by 5 bases, leaving 13 bases between them. Germline CDR1 and CDR2: SGHNT and YENEEA. CDR3 length equals 13 residues.

The CDR3 nucleotides are TGCGCCAGCAGCCAAGGAGACAGGATGTACTATGGCTACACCTTC. Its protein is CASSQGDRMYYGYTF. The chain has TRBV4-3 and TRBJ1-2; TRBD1 is a possible D gene (6 bases). The V end lost 1 base, the J end lost 3 bases, and 12 bases lay between the germline ends. The CDR3 consists of 15 residues. The germline V gene has CDR1 LGHNA and CDR2 YSLEER.

The rearrangement links TRBV7-2 to TRBJ2-2, with 8 bases that match TRBD2. V shed 1 base and J 6 bases; nucleotides not matched to a gene: 4. This CDR3 region has 15 residues. Germline CDR1 reads SGHTA; CDR2 reads FQGNSA. The chain's CDR3 is CASSLGGGSAGELFF. In DNA form, the CDR3 reads TGTGCCAGCAGCTTAGGCGGGGGGAGCGCCGGGGAGCTGTTTTTT.

The chain uses TRBV28 and TRBJ2-5, with 8 bases lining up with TRBD2. This CDR3 is 15 amino acids long. V was clipped by 3 bases and J by 1 base; unmatched bases: 4. Germline CDR1 and CDR2: MDHEN and SYDVKM. The CDR3 DNA sequence: TGTGCCAGCAGTTTGATAGCGGGGTCCCAAGAGACCCAGTACTTC. Amino acid sequence: CASSLIAGSQETQYF.

The V gene is TRBV10-2, the J gene TRBJ2-5; 7 bases align to TRBD1. V was clipped by 6 bases and J by 4 bases; unmatched bases: 5. Germline lookup yields CDR1 WSHSY and CDR2 SAAADI. The CDR3 covers 13 residues. CDR3 bases: TGCGCCAGCAGACAAGGACAGGCAGAGACCCAGTACTTC. Protein: CASRQGQAETQYF.

This chain joins TRBV7-3 and TRBJ1-1; a weak D match, TRBD1 (6 bases). The CDR3 length is 15 residues. Germline CDR1 SGHTA, CDR2 FQGTGA. V lost 5 bases to trimming and J lost 4 bases, with 17 bases between them. The CDR3 coding sequence is TGTGCCAGCAGCCCGACGGACAGCCGGGGCACTGAAGCTTTCTTT. Translation: CASSPTDSRGTEAFF.

As for this clone: At one of its ends the junction is not consistent with the germline gene, which may arise from a read error. The chain combines TRBV5-1 with TRBJ1-1, with D perhaps TRBD1 (5 bases). The CDR3 has 12 residues. CDR1 and CDR2 from the germline V gene are SGHRS and YFSETQ. The CDR3 nucleotides read TGCGCCAGCAGCCAGGACACCGCTGACGCTTTCTTT. This translates into CASSQDTADAFF.

V and J are TRBV29-1 and TRBJ2-7; 12 nucleotides align to TRBD1. This CDR3 is built from 15 residues. Losses at the gene ends were 1 base for V and 5 bases for J; bases not matched to a gene: 6. CDR1 and CDR2 from the germline V gene are SQVTM and ANQGSEA. CDR3 loop: CSVEGRGQGAHEQYF. The CDR3 DNA sequence: TGCAGCGTTGAAGGTAGGGGACAGGGGGCTCACGAGCAGTACTTC.

J is TRBJ1-2 and V is TRBV18; TRBD1 is a possible D gene (5 bases). The V end was cut by 4 bases, the J end by 4 bases, with 10 bases between. Per germline, CDR1 KGHSH and CDR2 LQKENI. The CDR3 sequence is 13 residues long. The CDR3 loop reads CASSLREGYGYTF. As DNA, the CDR3 is TGTGCCAGCTCACTCAGGGAAGGCTATGGCTACACCTTC.

The gene calls are TRBV6-4 and TRBJ2-7; 8 positions match TRBD1. The CDR3 covers 16 residues. V dropped 4 bases and J dropped 0; count of bases not matched to a gene: 8. Per the germline V gene, CDR1 is MRHNA and CDR2 is SNTAGT. In nucleotides, the CDR3 is TGTGCCAGCAGTGCCAGGGGGCGATTACCCTCCTACGAGCAGTACTTC. Translation: CASSARGRLPSYEQYF.